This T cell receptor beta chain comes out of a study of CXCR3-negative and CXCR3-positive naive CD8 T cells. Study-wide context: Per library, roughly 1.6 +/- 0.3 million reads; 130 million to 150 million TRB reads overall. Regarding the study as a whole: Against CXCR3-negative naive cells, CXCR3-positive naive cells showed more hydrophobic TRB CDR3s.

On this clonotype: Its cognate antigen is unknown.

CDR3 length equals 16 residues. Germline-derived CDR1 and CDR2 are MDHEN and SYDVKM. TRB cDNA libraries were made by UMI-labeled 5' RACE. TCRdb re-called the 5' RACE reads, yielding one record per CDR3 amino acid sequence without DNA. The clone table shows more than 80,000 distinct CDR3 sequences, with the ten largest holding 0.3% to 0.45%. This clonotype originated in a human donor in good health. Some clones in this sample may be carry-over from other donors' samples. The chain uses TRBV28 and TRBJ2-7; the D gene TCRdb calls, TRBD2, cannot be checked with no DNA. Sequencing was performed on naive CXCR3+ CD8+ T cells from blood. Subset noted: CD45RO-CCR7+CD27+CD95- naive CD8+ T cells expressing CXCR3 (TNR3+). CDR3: CASSFTGGSFSYEQYF.